The sequence of this TCR beta chain was determined in a study of blood T cell repertoires in COVID-19. Produced via immunoSEQ multiplex PCR; TCRdb's table is partial and in-frame only. This sample carries more than 95,000 clones, approximately 80% of them seen once, and the ten largest clones take roughly 25%. With 7 bases removed from V and 5 bases from J, the gap between germline ends came to 20 bases. Looked up from germline, CDR1 is SNHLY and CDR2 is FYNNEI. This CDR3 is 16 amino acids long. The TCR sequence derives from a human donor in a cohort sampled during active COVID-19. The sequenced sample was peripheral blood. V and J are TRBV2 and TRBJ2-2, with D possibly matching TRBD1 (6 bases). CDR3 nucleotide sequence: TGTGCCAGCACTAGAAGTTCCGGGACACTGACCGGGGAGCTGTTTTTT. Encoded protein: CASTRSSGTLTGELFF.